A single T cell receptor beta chain is shown here with its context. Its antigen is currently unknown. These data originate in a study of blood T cells in healthy people across ages. The wider study: There was about one barcoded beta molecule captured by template switching per two T cells. Study-wide results and limits: As naive T cell percentage varied, TCR beta diversity correlated strongly with it.

A second PCR of roughly 7 to 11 cycles used a sample-barcoded 5' primer and a J-beta primer mix. TCRdb re-analysed the 5' RACE reads in MiXCR, keeping a single row per CDR3 protein. The sample carries about 2 million distinct CDR3 sequences, roughly 49% recorded once. The sequencing input was blood. The clonotype was recovered from a woman in her forties in good health.

CDR3 amino acids: CASSELLGNIQYF. CDR3 DNA sequence: TGTGCCAGCAGTGAATTACTCGGAAACATTCAGTACTTC. The rearrangement uses TRBV2 and TRBJ2-7; D is undetermined. The tail of the sequence fits TRBJ2-4 better, so the J call may be wrong. CDR1 is SNHLY, CDR2 FYNNEI, per germline. The CDR3 runs to 13 residues.